This T cell receptor (beta chain) was documented in a study of OX40 agonist ivuxolimab in advanced cancers. At baseline, cycle 4 day 1, and cycle 7 day 1, blood was sampled. In the case of this clone: Its antigen is not identified.

The CDR3 consists of 14 residues. Germline CDR1 reads MRHNA; CDR2 reads SNTAGT. The V gene lost 4 bases and the J gene lost 4 bases, with 11 bases spanning the gap. Profiled with immunoSEQ multiplex PCR; TCRdb holds only in-frame clones, not every one. The profile shows tens of thousands of clones, approximately 81% of them singletons. Notes on the study in general: In CD8+ T cells, expanded clones were on average more numerous than in CD4+.

The chain joins TRBV6-4 to TRBJ2-1, with D perhaps TRBD2 (6 bases). The sample consisted of CD4+ or CD8+ T cells sorted from blood, taken in a trial of the OX40 agonist ivuxolimab. This TCR derives from an adult with an advanced solid tumor such as melanoma, head and neck, liver or kidney cancer. CDR3 nucleotide sequence: TGTGCCAGCAGTGTCGTAGCGGAGTACAATGAGCAGTTCTTC. Translating gives CASSVVAEYNEQFF.